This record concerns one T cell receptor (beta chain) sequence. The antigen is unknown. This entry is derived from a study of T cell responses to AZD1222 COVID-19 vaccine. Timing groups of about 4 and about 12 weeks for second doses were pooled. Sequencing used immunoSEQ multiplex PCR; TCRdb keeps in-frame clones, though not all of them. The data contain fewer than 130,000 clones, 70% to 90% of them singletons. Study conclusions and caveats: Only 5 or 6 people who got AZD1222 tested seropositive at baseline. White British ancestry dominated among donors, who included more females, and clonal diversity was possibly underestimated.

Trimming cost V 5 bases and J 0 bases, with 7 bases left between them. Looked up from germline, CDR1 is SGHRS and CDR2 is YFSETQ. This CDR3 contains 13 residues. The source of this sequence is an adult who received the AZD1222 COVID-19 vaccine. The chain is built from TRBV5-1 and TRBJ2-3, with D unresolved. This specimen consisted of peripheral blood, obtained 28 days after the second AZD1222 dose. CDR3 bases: TGCGCCAGCAGGGTGGGCAGCACAGATACGCAGTATTTT. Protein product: CASRVGSTDTQYF.